This TCR beta chain came from a study of blood T cell repertoires in COVID-19. In the study overall: Researchers got acute and convalescent COVID-19 samples from the United States, Italy and Spain. PBMCs, B-cell-depleted T cells, or T cells provided the cDNA or gDNA that made up the material.

Per the original data handling: Counts of nucleated cells, estimated from reference gene primer amplification, were obtained. Assay: immunoSEQ multiplex PCR; the TCRdb copy retains only in-frame clones and omits some. That table is the source of V, J and clone size, and D and trimming were worked out from the DNA. This table has about 100,000 clones, less than 80% appearing once. There are 14 residues in the CDR3. In germline, CDR1 is SGHRS, CDR2 YFSETQ. V was pared by 3 bases and J by 1 base, with 10 bases between. The specimen sequenced was peripheral blood. The chain carries TRBV5-1 and TRBJ1-1, with D perhaps TRBD1 (6 bases). The sequence derives from a man aged 65-85 years with active or convalescent COVID-19. Here the CDR3 reads CASSYLGANTEAFF. DNA for the CDR3: TGCGCCAGCAGCTATTTGGGGGCGAACACTGAAGCTTTCTTT.